This TCR beta chain was recovered during a study of technical replicates of blood from several donors. Assay: immunoSEQ multiplex PCR; the TCRdb copy retains only in-frame clones and omits some. The sample lists 60,000 to 70,000 clones, about 98% occurring once. Input material: T cells isolated from PBMCs. This TCR was sampled from a human donor in good health.

CDR3 sequence reads: CASSKAPGLAGGYEQYF. The DNA for the CDR3 is TGTGCCAGCAGCAAAGCCCCGGGACTAGCGGGGGGCTACGAGCAGTACTTC. V and J are TRBV7-9 and TRBJ2-7; 15 bases match TRBD2. The CDR3 loop spans 17 amino acids. Germline CDR1 is SEHNR and CDR2 is FQNEAQ (reference sequence). J lost 3 bases, V lost 5 bases, and 8 bases had no gene match.